Listed here are 18 T cell receptor beta chains from one sample, sequenced in a study of CD4 and CD8 cells across lung adenocarcinoma regions. TCRdb reprocessed the PCR reads via MiXCR and lists one record per CDR3 protein. The sample yields 20,000 to 25,000 distinct CDR3 sequences, around 51% seen once. The sample was CD8+ T cells from the center of a lung tumor. These receptor sequences come from a female donor with lung adenocarcinoma. The CD4 and CD8 labels of this study may be unreliable.

This clonotype was counted a single time. At one of its ends the junction is not consistent with the germline gene, which may arise from a read error. The chain uses TRBV6-1 and TRBJ2-3; D call uncertain. The CDR3 extends over 12 amino acids. CDR1 and CDR2 from the germline V gene are MNHNS and SASEGT. CDR3: CAGSKAKDTQYF. In DNA, the CDR3 is TGTGCCGGCAGCAAGGCCAAAGATACGCAGTATTTT.

CDR3 residues: CASSQEGTGLNSPLHF. CDR3 in DNA: TGTGCCAGCAGCCAAGAGGGGACAGGGCTTAATTCACCCCTCCACTTT. V is TRBV3-1 and J is TRBJ1-6; 9 nucleotides match TRBD1. J lost 6 bases, V lost 0 bases, and 3 bases had no gene match. This CDR3 has 16 residues. Per the germline V gene, CDR1 is LGHDT and CDR2 is YNNKEL (reference sequence).

V gene TRBV27 combines with J gene TRBJ2-5; 7 nucleotides agree with TRBD1. Germline lookup yields CDR1 MNHEY and CDR2 SMNVEV (reference sequence). Trimming cost V 8 bases and J 0 bases; bases outside gene matches: 12. This CDR3 has 16 residues. The CDR3 DNA follows: TGTGCCAGCGGGGGTCTAGGGGGCCGGGACCAAGAGACCCAGTACTTC. Amino acids: CASGGLGGRDQETQYF.

The J gene is TRBJ2-5, the V gene TRBV6-1; D not certain. TRBJ2-7 explains the end of the DNA better; the J call may be wrong. Germline V CDR1 and CDR2: MNHNS, SASEGT. The length of the CDR3 is 15 residues. The CDR3 protein is CASLTTSGRNYEQYF. The CDR3 DNA follows: TGTGCCAGCCTAACCACCTCGGGTCGCAACTACGAGCAGTACTTC.

As regards this clonotype: The junction shows a germline mismatch at one end, possibly a read error. V and J are TRBV10-3 and TRBJ2-5, with D tentatively TRBD2 (6 bases). CDR3 size: 15 residues. CDR1 and CDR2 from the germline V gene are ENHRY and SYGVKD. As DNA, the CDR3 is TGTGCCGTGGGGGTGGGAGGCGGAGACCAAGAGACGCAGTACTTC. This sequence encodes CAVGVGGGDQETQYF.

In the case of this clonotype: The junction departs from germline at one end; a sequencing error may be responsible. The chain is built from TRBV6-5 and TRBJ2-2; 7 nucleotides match TRBD1. The CDR3 loop spans 15 amino acids. Germline-derived CDR1 and CDR2 are MNHEY and SVGAGI. This CDR3 is CARGFGHVGTDALYF. The CDR3 DNA sequence: TGTGCCCGCGGTTTCGGACATGTGGGGACAGATGCGCTGTATTTT.

The sample holds many counts of this clonotype. J is TRBJ2-3 and V is TRBV10-1; D perhaps matches TRBD1 (6 bases). Trimming took 0 bases from V and 1 from J, leaving 8 bases between them. Germline V gene lookup returns CDR1 WNHNN and CDR2 SYGVQD (reference sequence). The length of the CDR3 is 15 residues. The CDR3 nucleotides are TGCGCCAGCAGTGAGTCTTGGGGGCGCACAGATACGCAGTATTTT. Translated: CASSESWGRTDTQYF.

By proportion, this clonotype is medium-sized. This sequence joins TRBV6-1 and TRBJ2-3, with 9 bases fitting TRBD2. V shed 5 bases, J shed 3 bases, and the junction held 3 bases outside the gene matches. From germline, CDR1 is MNHNS and CDR2 SASEGT. The CDR3 covers 14 residues. CDR3 in amino acids: CASSPSGITDTQYF. CDR3 sequence (DNA): TGTGCCAGCAGTCCTAGCGGGATAACAGATACGCAGTATTTT.

This clonotype appeared a few times. The V gene is TRBV12-3 or TRBV12-4, the J gene TRBJ1-6; 9 bases are shared with TRBD1. V lost 5 bases and J lost 7; bases outside the gene matches: 6. The CDR3 length is 15 residues. CDR3 in amino acids: CASSTGQGENSPLHF. For the CDR3, the DNA is TGTGCCAGCAGTACGGGACAGGGCGAAAATTCACCCCTCCACTTT.

J is TRBJ1-2 and V is TRBV6-5; D unclear. This CDR3 is 13 amino acids long. The V end was cut by 4 bases, the J end by 10 bases, with 16 bases between. The germline V gene has CDR1 MNHEY and CDR2 SVGAGI. In DNA, the CDR3 is TGTGCCAGCAGTTCCACCTCACACAGTGCCTACACCTTC. Translation: CASSSTSHSAYTF.

The V call is TRBV27, the J call TRBJ2-3; D gene uncertain. This CDR3 contains 11 residues. From germline, CDR1 is MNHEY and CDR2 SMNVEV (reference sequence). V was clipped by 10 bases and J by 6 bases, with 11 bases between them. CDR3 region: CATSELDTQYF. CDR3 nucleotides: TGTGCCACCTCCGAGTTGGATACGCAGTATTTT.

The chain uses TRBV27 and TRBJ2-7; 7 bases fit TRBD1. Germline V gene sequence: CDR1 MNHEY, CDR2 SMNVEV (reference sequence). The length of the CDR3 is 13 residues. V was pared by 1 base and J by 7 bases, with 4 bases of the junction left unmatched. CDR3 nucleotide sequence: TGTGCCAGCAGTTTATATACAGGGGTGGAGCAGTACTTC. Protein sequence: CASSLYTGVEQYF.

This clonotype was recorded many times. The rearrangement links TRBV24-1 to TRBJ2-5; TRBD1 agrees at 10 bases. Germline-derived CDR1 and CDR2 are KGHDR and SFDVKD. V dropped 3 bases and J dropped 4; count of bases not matched to a gene: 7. The CDR3 is made up of 16 amino acids. The DNA of the CDR3 is TGTGCCACCAGTGATGCTGGGACAGGGGAGCGAGAGACCCAGTACTTC. Residues: CATSDAGTGERETQYF.

The J gene is TRBJ2-1, the V gene TRBV6-1; D not certain. Trimming pared 6 bases from V and 6 bases from J, leaving 6 bases between. The CDR3 spans 11 residues. Germline assignment: CDR1 MNHNS and CDR2 SASEGT. CDR3 residues: CASRNSNEQFF. For the CDR3, the DNA is TGTGCCAGCAGGAACAGCAATGAGCAGTTCTTC.

This clonotype was observed a handful of times. This sequence joins TRBV6-1 and TRBJ2-5; 8 nucleotides line up with TRBD2. With the DNA end fitting TRBJ2-7 better, the J assignment may be wrong. The CDR3 runs 15 residues. Germline V CDR1 and CDR2: MNHNS, SASEGT. The CDR3 reads CASSEGPAGVYEQYF. In DNA, the CDR3 is TGTGCCAGCAGTGAAGGGCCAGCGGGAGTTTACGAGCAGTACTTC.

This chain joins TRBV12-3 or TRBV12-4 and TRBJ2-5; a possible D gene is TRBD1 (6 bases). TRBJ2-1 matches the DNA end more closely, so the J call is doubtful. The CDR3 is 15 amino acids. CDR3 residues: CASSPTGNPYNEQFF. The CDR3, as DNA: TGTGCCAGCAGCCCCACAGGGAATCCCTACAATGAGCAGTTCTTC.

V usage is TRBV4-1 and J usage is TRBJ1-1; no firm D call. Trimming shortened V by 3 bases and J by 4 bases, and 9 bases separated the two germline ends. Germline CDR1 is MGHRA and CDR2 is YSYEKL. The CDR3 runs to 13 residues. CDR3 DNA: TGCGCCAGCAGCCATTCAGTAGGCACTGAAGCTTTCTTT. It yields the protein CASSHSVGTEAFF.

This clonotype occurred once. The chain recombines TRBV27 with TRBJ1-1; possibly TRBD1 for D (5 bases). Germline V lookup: CDR1 MNHEY, CDR2 SMNVEV (reference sequence). There are 13 residues in the CDR3. The V end lost 2 bases, the J end lost 1 base, and 5 bases lay between the germline ends. CDR3 sequence: CASSLQGNTEAFF. The DNA for the CDR3 is TGTGCCAGCAGTTTACAGGGGAACACTGAAGCTTTCTTT.